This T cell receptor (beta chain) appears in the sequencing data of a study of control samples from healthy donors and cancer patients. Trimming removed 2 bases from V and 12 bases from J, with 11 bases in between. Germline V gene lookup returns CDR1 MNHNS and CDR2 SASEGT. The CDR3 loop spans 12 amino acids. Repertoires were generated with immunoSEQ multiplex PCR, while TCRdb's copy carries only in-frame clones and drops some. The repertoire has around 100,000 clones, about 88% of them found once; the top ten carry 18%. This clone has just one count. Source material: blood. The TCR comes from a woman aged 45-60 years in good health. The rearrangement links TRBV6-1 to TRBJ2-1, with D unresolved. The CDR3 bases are TGTGCCAGCAGTGAAACTACGTGGGGGCAGTTCTTC. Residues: CASSETTWGQFF.